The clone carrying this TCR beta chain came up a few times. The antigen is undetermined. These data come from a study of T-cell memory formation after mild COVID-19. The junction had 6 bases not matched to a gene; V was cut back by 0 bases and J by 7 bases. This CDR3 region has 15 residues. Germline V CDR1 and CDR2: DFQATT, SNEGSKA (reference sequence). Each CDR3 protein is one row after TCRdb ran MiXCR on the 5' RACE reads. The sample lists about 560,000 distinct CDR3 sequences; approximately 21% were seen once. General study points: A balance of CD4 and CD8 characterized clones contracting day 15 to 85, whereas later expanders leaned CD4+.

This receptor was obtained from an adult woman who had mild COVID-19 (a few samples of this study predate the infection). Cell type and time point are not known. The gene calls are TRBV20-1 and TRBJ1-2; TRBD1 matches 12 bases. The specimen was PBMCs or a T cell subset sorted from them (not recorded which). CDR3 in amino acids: CSARDTGQGASGYTF. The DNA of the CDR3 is TGCAGTGCTAGAGATACGGGACAGGGGGCATCTGGCTACACCTTC.